These 30 T cell receptor beta chains were all obtained from the same sample, sequenced in a study of blood T cell repertoires in COVID-19. Assay: immunoSEQ multiplex PCR; the TCRdb copy retains only in-frame clones and omits some. This repertoire shows 150,000 to 200,000 clones, just over 90% found once; its top ten account for roughly 2%. Sequenced input: peripheral blood. The receptors shown here come from a woman aged 55-69 years with COVID-19, enrolled during active disease.

The chain has TRBV3-1 (or the pseudogene TRBV3-2) and TRBJ1-2; maybe TRBD1 (5 bases). Trimming cost V 1 base and J 7 bases, with 10 bases left between them. This CDR3 contains 13 residues. Germline CDR1 is LGHDT and CDR2 is YNNKEL (reference sequence). The CDR3 region is CASSQGAGFGYTF. The CDR3 coding sequence is TGTGCCAGCAGCCAAGGCGCAGGGTTTGGCTACACCTTC.

A few counts support this clone. The V gene is TRBV19, the J gene TRBJ1-1, with a possible D match to TRBD1 (6 bases). This CDR3 is 14 amino acids long. V was cut by 2 bases and J by 5 bases, with 12 bases left in between. CDR1 and CDR2 from the germline V gene are LNHDA and SQIVND (reference sequence). The CDR3 DNA sequence: TGTGCCAGTAGTATAATTCAGGGGCGTACTGAAGCTTTCTTT. Residues: CASSIIQGRTEAFF.

The V and J genes are TRBV6-5 and TRBJ1-1; tentative D call: TRBD1 (5 bases). The CDR3 loop spans 15 amino acids. The germline V and J ends were trimmed by 5 bases and 8 bases, with 21 bases remaining between them. The germline CDR1 and CDR2 sequences are MNHEY and SVGAGI. CDR3 region: CASSIMTLLNREAFF. CDR3 DNA: TGTGCCAGCAGTATCATGACACTCCTAAACAGGGAAGCTTTCTTT.

The chain is built from TRBV7-3 and TRBJ1-6; 7 nucleotides align to TRBD1. V dropped 1 base and J dropped 9; count of bases not matched to a gene: 12. The CDR3 spans 17 residues. The germline V gene encodes CDR1 SGHTA and CDR2 FQGTGA. The CDR3 region is CASSLNPPGTESSPLHF. CDR3 bases: TGTGCCAGCAGCTTAAACCCCCCCGGGACAGAAAGTTCACCCCTCCACTTT.

This clone was counted a single time. The rearrangement joins TRBV7-9 to TRBJ1-1, with D tentatively TRBD1 (5 bases). This CDR3 is 15 amino acids long. Looked up from germline, CDR1 is SEHNR and CDR2 is FQNEAQ (reference sequence). Trimming removed 1 base at V and 0 bases at J, with 9 bases between. The CDR3 bases are TGTGCCAGCAGCTTAGGGACGACAGTGAACACTGAAGCTTTCTTT. This translates into CASSLGTTVNTEAFF.

V gene TRBV7-8 combines with J gene TRBJ2-1; 7 nucleotides match TRBD2. The CDR3 loop spans 14 amino acids. Germline trimming cut 5 bases from V and 8 bases from J; bases unmatched to any gene: 9. CDR1 and CDR2 (germline): SGHVS, FQNEAQ. The CDR3 protein is CASSPERGIDEQFF. The CDR3 nucleotides are TGTGCCAGCAGCCCCGAGCGGGGCATCGATGAGCAGTTCTTC.

The chain is built from TRBV5-4 and TRBJ1-3; the match to TRBD1 covers 9 bases. Germline lookup yields CDR1 SGHNT and CDR2 YYREEE (reference sequence). CDR3 size: 13 residues. V trimming: 10 bases; J trimming: 3 bases; junction bases outside the gene matches: 5. The CDR3 sequence: CAGGQGNGNTIYF. CDR3 sequence (DNA): TGTGCCGGAGGACAGGGGAATGGAAACACCATATATTTT. Filled out from reference TRBV5-4 and TRBJ1-3, the complete variable domain reads ETGVTQSPTHLIKTRGQQVTLRCSSQSGHNTVSWYQQALGQGPQFIFQYYREEENGRGNFPPRFSGLQFPNYSSELNVNALELDDSALYLCAGGQGNGNTIYFGEGSWLTVV.

The CDR3 DNA sequence: TGCGCCAGCAGCTTGGGGGGCGACTATGGCTACACCTTC. Its protein product is CASSLGGDYGYTF. The V call is TRBV5-1, the J call TRBJ1-2; TRBD1 is a possible D gene (5 bases). The length of the CDR3 is 13 residues. The germline V gene has CDR1 SGHRS and CDR2 YFSETQ. Trimming stripped 0 bases from V and 3 bases from J, with 6 bases between.

This clone was recorded a few times. The chain uses TRBV6-2 or TRBV6-3 and TRBJ2-2, with D uncertain. V was clipped by 2 bases and J by 6 bases, with 4 bases between them. There are 12 residues in the CDR3. CDR1 is MNHEY, CDR2 SVGEGT, per germline. This CDR3 is CASSYHAGELFF. The CDR3 DNA is TGTGCCAGCAGTTACCATGCCGGGGAGCTGTTTTTT.

The genes are TRBV19 and TRBJ1-1; 10 bases are a match to TRBD1. With V trimmed by 7 bases and J by 0 bases, 2 bases remained unmatched. The germline V gene has CDR1 LNHDA and CDR2 SQIVND (reference sequence). CDR3 length: 14 amino acids. As DNA, the CDR3 is TGTGCCAGTACAGACAGGGGGCTGAACACTGAAGCTTTCTTT. Translation gives CASTDRGLNTEAFF.

The sample holds one count of this clone. The V and J genes are TRBV7-2 and TRBJ1-4; 8 nucleotides align to TRBD1. The germline V gene encodes CDR1 SGHTA and CDR2 FQGNSA. This CDR3 has 14 amino acids. With V trimmed by 5 bases and J by 4 bases, 3 bases remained unmatched. CDR3 nucleotides: TGTGCCAGCAGCAGGACAGGGTTTAATGAAAAACTGTTTTTT. As protein: CASSRTGFNEKLFF.

The chain combines TRBV28 with TRBJ2-7, with 8 nucleotides matching TRBD1. Trimming cost V 6 bases and J 2 bases; bases outside gene matches: 9. The CDR3 consists of 15 residues. Germline lookup yields CDR1 MDHEN and CDR2 SYDVKM. The CDR3 DNA sequence: TGTGCCAGCAGCATCACAGGGGGGATTACCTACGAGCAGTACTTC. As protein: CASSITGGITYEQYF.

The chain employs TRBV4-1 and TRBJ1-1; 9 nucleotides match TRBD1. Germline trimming cut 0 bases from V and 5 bases from J; bases unmatched to any gene: 1. The CDR3 sequence is 14 residues long. Germline V gene data show CDR1 as MGHRA and CDR2 as YSYEKL. This CDR3 reads CASSQEDRGTEAFF. As DNA, the CDR3 is TGCGCCAGCAGCCAAGAGGACAGGGGTACTGAAGCTTTCTTT.

V usage is TRBV5-1 and J usage is TRBJ1-6, with 8 bases aligning to TRBD1. The CDR3 contains 16 residues. CDR1 and CDR2 (germline): SGHRS, YFSETQ. V lost 4 bases to trimming and J lost 7 bases; unmatched junction nucleotides: 10. The CDR3 sequence: CASSLLRTGRNSPLHF. The CDR3 coding sequence is TGCGCCAGCAGCCTACTACGGACAGGGAGGAATTCACCCCTCCACTTT.

This chain joins TRBV5-6 and TRBJ1-1; 7 nucleotides align to TRBD1. The CDR3 is 15 residues long. CDR1 SGHDT and CDR2 YYEEEE come from the germline V gene. Unmatched junction bases numbered 7, after V lost 5 bases and J lost 0 bases. The CDR3 DNA is TGTGCCAGCAGGCGAGTGGGACAGATGAACACTGAAGCTTTCTTT. Translation gives CASRRVGQMNTEAFF.

The genes are TRBV18 and TRBJ1-1, with a weak D call TRBD1 (6 bases). The V gene lost 3 bases and the J gene lost 0 bases, with 11 bases spanning the gap. CDR3 length equals 15 residues. Germline V lookup: CDR1 KGHSH, CDR2 LQKENI. The CDR3 region has the DNA TGTGCCAGCTCACCCATCCGACAGGTGAACACTGAAGCTTTCTTT. Its protein is CASSPIRQVNTEAFF.

The chain couples TRBV7-2 to TRBJ1-2; D gene ambiguous. Between the trimmed V and J ends, which lost 0 bases and 3 bases, there was a span of 11 bases. The V gene's germline CDR1 is SGHTA and CDR2 FQGNSA. The CDR3 has 15 residues. The CDR3 loop is CASSLAGVGDYGYTF. As DNA, the CDR3 is TGTGCCAGCAGCTTAGCGGGAGTAGGTGACTATGGCTACACCTTC.

The genes are TRBV30 and TRBJ1-2; the D gene is possibly TRBD1 (6 bases). Germline CDR1 and CDR2: GTSNPN and SVGIG (reference sequence). The CDR3 extends over 17 amino acids. The germline V and J ends were trimmed by 7 bases and 3 bases, with 27 bases remaining between them. The CDR3 spells CASKAGGSSLGYYGYTF. DNA of the CDR3: TGTGCCTCAAAGGCGGGGGGCTCGTCGCTCGGCTACTATGGCTACACCTTC.

The chain links TRBV18 to TRBJ1-6, with 9 bases that match TRBD1. Germline lookup yields CDR1 KGHSH and CDR2 LQKENI. J was trimmed by 2 bases and V by 2 bases; bases with no gene match: 7. The CDR3 is 18 amino acids. The CDR3 is CASSPMGQGRTYNSPLHF. The CDR3 nucleotides read TGTGCCAGCTCACCAATGGGACAGGGTAGGACCTATAATTCACCCCTCCACTTT.

V and J are TRBV19 and TRBJ1-4, with D unresolved. Trimming took 4 bases from V and 0 from J, leaving 15 bases between them. This CDR3 contains 17 residues. Germline V gene lookup returns CDR1 LNHDA and CDR2 SQIVND (reference sequence). CDR3 residues: CASSNPIGRATNEKLFF. The CDR3 nucleotides read TGTGCCAGTAGTAACCCAATTGGGCGCGCAACTAATGAAAAACTGTTTTTT.

A remark on this clone: The sample holds other DNA sequences that translate to the same CDR3. This rearrangement joins TRBV29-1 to TRBJ1-5, with D perhaps TRBD1 (5 bases). The germline V gene has CDR1 SQVTM and CDR2 ANQGSEA. The CDR3 totals 13 residues. Trimming removed 4 bases at V and 3 bases at J, with 10 bases between. CDR3 sequence reads: CSVAWGVNQPQHF. The CDR3 region has the DNA TGCAGCGTTGCTTGGGGGGTCAATCAGCCCCAGCATTTT.

There are a few counts of this clone. This chain uses TRBV29-1 with TRBJ1-2; D is undetermined. The V end lost 0 bases, the J end lost 1 base, and 12 bases lay between the germline ends. The germline CDR1 and CDR2 sequences are SQVTM and ANQGSEA. This CDR3 has 15 amino acids. The CDR3 loop is CSVEDLDGNNYGYTF. The CDR3, as DNA: TGCAGCGTTGAAGATCTAGACGGAAATAACTATGGCTACACCTTC.

The chain recombines TRBV7-8 with TRBJ2-7; TRBD1 is a possible D gene (6 bases). The germline CDR1 and CDR2 sequences are SGHVS and FQNEAQ. CDR3 size: 13 residues. V was clipped by 6 bases and J by 0 bases, with 9 bases between them. The CDR3 protein is CASRGHSSYEQYF. The CDR3 DNA is TGTGCCAGCAGGGGACATAGCTCCTACGAGCAGTACTTC.

The chain is built from TRBV10-3 and TRBJ2-7; D remains unclear. V was clipped by 8 bases and J by 1 base, with 6 bases between them. The CDR3 spans 11 residues. In germline, CDR1 is ENHRY, CDR2 SYGVKD. The CDR3 DNA reads TGTGCCATCTCAGGATCCTACGAGCAGTACTTC. Encoded protein: CAISGSYEQYF.

The chain joins TRBV6-2 or TRBV6-3 to TRBJ1-2; possible D gene TRBD1, 5 bases. This CDR3 region has 13 residues. Germline CDR1 reads MNHEY; CDR2 reads SVGEGT. V lost 5 bases and J 4 bases, leaving 11 bases between the germline ends. The CDR3: CASSPQGGYGYTF. CDR3 nucleotides: TGTGCCAGCAGTCCCCAGGGCGGCTATGGCTACACCTTC.

The gene calls are TRBV10-2 and TRBJ1-4; 9 bases match TRBD1. CDR1 and CDR2 from the germline V gene are WSHSY and SAAADI. The CDR3 consists of 20 residues. V was clipped by 6 bases and J by 1 base; unmatched bases: 18. This CDR3 is CASRHEPGGTGSLTNEKLFF. Here the CDR3 DNA reads TGCGCCAGCAGACACGAACCCGGTGGGACAGGGAGCCTAACTAATGAAAAACTGTTTTTT.

A few counts support this clone. The chain has TRBV6-5 and TRBJ1-3, with D possibly TRBD1 on 6 matching bases. Germline V gives CDR1 MNHEY, CDR2 SVGAGI. The ends were cut back, 2 bases at V and 1 base at J, with 12 bases in the middle. The CDR3 sequence is 16 residues long. The CDR3 is CASSYGTTGSGNTIYF. In DNA, the CDR3 is TGTGCCAGCAGTTACGGGACCACAGGGTCTGGAAACACCATATATTTT.

The chain has TRBV6-6 and TRBJ2-7; D might be TRBD2 (7 bases). The CDR3 runs 15 residues. V lost 0 bases, J lost 0 bases, and 9 bases lay in between. Germline CDR1 and CDR2: MNHNY and SVGAGI (reference sequence). The CDR3 DNA reads TGTGCCAGCAGTTACTCTAGGGGGGGCTCCTACGAGCAGTACTTC. Translating gives CASSYSRGGSYEQYF.

A word on this clone: Other DNA sequences in the same sample also yield this CDR3. This chain uses TRBV18 with TRBJ2-7; perhaps TRBD1 as D (5 bases). CDR1 KGHSH and CDR2 LQKENI come from the germline V gene. V lost 3 bases and J lost 3, with 6 bases in between. This CDR3 comprises 12 residues. Written as DNA, the CDR3 is TGTGCCAGCTCACCTGACAGCTACGAGCAGTACTTC. Translation: CASSPDSYEQYF.

The chain uses TRBV5-4 and TRBJ1-5; 9 bases are a match to TRBD1. Germline CDR1 and CDR2: SGHNT and YYREEE (reference sequence). V was clipped by 2 bases and J by 8 bases; unmatched bases: 5. The CDR3 has 14 residues. CDR3 in DNA: TGTGCCAGCAGCTTTACAGGGGGCGCGGAGCCCCAGCATTTT. This gives the protein CASSFTGGAEPQHF.